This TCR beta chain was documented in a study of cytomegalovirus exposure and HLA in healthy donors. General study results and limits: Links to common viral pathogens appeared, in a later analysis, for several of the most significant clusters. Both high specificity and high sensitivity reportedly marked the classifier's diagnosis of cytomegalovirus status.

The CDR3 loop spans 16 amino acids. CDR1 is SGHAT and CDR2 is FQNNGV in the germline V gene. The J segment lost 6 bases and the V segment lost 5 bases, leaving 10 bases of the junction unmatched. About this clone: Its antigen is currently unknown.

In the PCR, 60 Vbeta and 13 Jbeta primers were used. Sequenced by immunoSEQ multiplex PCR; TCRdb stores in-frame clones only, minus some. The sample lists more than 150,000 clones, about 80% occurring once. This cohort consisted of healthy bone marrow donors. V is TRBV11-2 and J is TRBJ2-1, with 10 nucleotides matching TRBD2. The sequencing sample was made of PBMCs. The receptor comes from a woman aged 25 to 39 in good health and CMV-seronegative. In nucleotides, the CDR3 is TGTGCCAGCAGCGCACTTACTAGCGGGGTTTCCAATGAGCAGTTCTTC. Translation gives CASSALTSGVSNEQFF.